The 31 T cell receptor beta chains below come from one sample, sequenced in a study of cytomegalovirus exposure and HLA in healthy donors. In the PCR, 60 Vbeta and 13 Jbeta primers were used. Clones were read by immunoSEQ multiplex PCR, and TCRdb kept only the in-frame ones, dropping some. The sample includes 90,000 or so clones, roughly three quarters seen only once; the top ten take around 25%. Sequenced input: PBMCs. These receptors originate from a woman between 50 and 59 years old in good health and CMV-seropositive.

The chain carries TRBV14 and TRBJ2-7, with TRBD1 identical over 9 bases. The germline V gene has CDR1 SGHDN and CDR2 FVKESK. The V segment lost 3 bases and the J segment 4 bases; nucleotides outside the gene matches: 10. The CDR3 length is 16 residues. CDR3 region: CASSQRGTGFGYEQYF. CDR3 sequence (DNA): TGTGCCAGCAGCCAGAGGGGGACAGGGTTTGGTTACGAGCAGTACTTC.

The rearrangement joins TRBV7-9 to TRBJ1-1; D perhaps matches TRBD1 (5 bases). This CDR3 is 14 amino acids long. Trimming pared 2 bases from V and 6 bases from J, leaving 13 bases between. Germline loops: CDR1 SEHNR, CDR2 FQNEAQ (reference sequence). CDR3 sequence reads: CASSLTGGTSEAFF. The CDR3 coding sequence is TGTGCCAGCAGCTTAACGGGGGGTACGTCTGAAGCTTTCTTT.

The J gene is TRBJ2-5, the V gene TRBV11-2; possibly TRBD2 for D (5 bases). The CDR3 runs to 14 residues. Germline loops: CDR1 SGHAT, CDR2 FQNNGV. V was cut by 5 bases and J by 2 bases, with 12 bases left in between. The CDR3 sequence is CASSLSGNQETQYF. The CDR3 nucleotides read TGTGCCAGCAGCCTCTCCGGGAATCAAGAGACCCAGTACTTC.

The CDR3: CASSPTGGRQNTQYF. In DNA, the CDR3 is TGTGCCAGCAGCCCAACGGGGGGCCGACAAAATACGCAGTATTTT. This chain connects TRBV7-3 to TRBJ2-3, with D maybe TRBD2 (7 bases). Trimming removed 5 bases from V and 7 bases from J, with 19 bases in between. Germline lookup yields CDR1 SGHTA and CDR2 FQGTGA. The CDR3 has 15 amino acids.

V gene TRBV6-1 combines with J gene TRBJ1-1; D perhaps matches TRBD1 (6 bases). The germline V and J ends were trimmed by 5 bases and 4 bases, with 14 bases remaining between them. The CDR3 spans 14 residues. Germline CDR1 and CDR2: MNHNS and SASEGT. Here the CDR3 DNA reads TGTGCCAGCAGTCGATCAGGGGTAGGCACTGAAGCTTTCTTT. It codes for CASSRSGVGTEAFF.

This chain joins TRBV7-8 and TRBJ1-5; the D is unclear. The V end was cut by 0 bases, the J end by 0 bases, with 3 bases between. Germline V gene lookup returns CDR1 SGHVS and CDR2 FQNEAQ. This CDR3 has 14 residues. The CDR3 region has the DNA TGTGCCAGCAGCTTAGCTAATAGCAATCAGCCCCAGCATTTT. This codes for CASSLANSNQPQHF. Drawing the rest from reference TRBV7-8 and TRBJ1-5, the complete variable domain is GAGVSQSPRYKVAKRGQDVALRCDPISGHVSLFWYQQALGQGPEFLTYFQNEAQLDKSGLPSDRFFAERPEGSVSTLKIQRTQQEDSAVYLCASSLANSNQPQHFGDGTRLSIL.

This clone was recorded a few times. V usage is TRBV10-3 and J usage is TRBJ1-4; 9 bases match TRBD1. This CDR3 has 17 residues. The germline V gene encodes CDR1 ENHRY and CDR2 SYGVKD. V trimming: 5 bases; J trimming: 8 bases; junction bases outside the gene matches: 15. CDR3 sequence (DNA): TGTGCCATCAGTCCCGGGACAGGGCGGGATTTAAGGGAAAAACTGTTTTTT. This gives the protein CAISPGTGRDLREKLFF.

The chain joins TRBV2 to TRBJ2-7; D perhaps matches TRBD1 (5 bases). Trimming cost V 11 bases and J 3 bases, with 20 bases left between them. The CDR3 covers 14 residues. The germline gives CDR1 SNHLY, CDR2 FYNNEI. In nucleotides, the CDR3 is TGTGCCTCAGGATGGTCAGCCCAGGGCTACGAGCAGTACTTC. Protein sequence: CASGWSAQGYEQYF.

V is TRBV2 and J is TRBJ1-1; D is unclear. Germline CDR1 SNHLY, CDR2 FYNNEI. Trimming pared 3 bases from V and 4 bases from J, leaving 9 bases between. The length of the CDR3 is 13 residues. Here the CDR3 reads CASSDPRGTEAFF. The CDR3 DNA reads as TGTGCCAGCAGTGACCCCCGGGGCACTGAAGCTTTCTTT.

This clone appeared once. The chain recombines TRBV5-1 with TRBJ2-1; 8 nucleotides match TRBD2. Germline V gene lookup returns CDR1 SGHRS and CDR2 YFSETQ. CDR3 length equals 15 residues. Trimming took 3 bases from V and 5 from J; bases not matched to a gene: 7. The CDR3 loop is CASSSRTSPDNEQFF. The CDR3 DNA reads as TGCGCCAGCAGCTCACGGACTAGCCCGGACAATGAGCAGTTCTTC.

This chain connects TRBV30 to TRBJ2-5; a weak D match, TRBD2 (5 bases). The V gene lost 1 base and the J gene lost 5 bases, with 17 bases spanning the gap. Germline values: CDR1 GTSNPN, CDR2 SVGIG (reference sequence). This CDR3 has 15 residues. This CDR3 is CAWSGLSPSGETQYF. The CDR3, as DNA: TGTGCCTGGAGTGGGCTGAGCCCATCGGGGGAGACCCAGTACTTC.

The V gene is TRBV19, the J gene TRBJ1-4, with D perhaps matching TRBD1 (6 bases). Trimming removed 6 bases from V and 3 bases from J, with 20 bases in between. This CDR3 region has 17 residues. Germline values: CDR1 LNHDA, CDR2 SQIVND (reference sequence). CDR3 amino acids: CASREQGKGWANEKLFF. The DNA for the CDR3 is TGTGCCAGTAGGGAACAGGGAAAGGGTTGGGCTAATGAAAAACTGTTTTTT.

The CDR3 region has the DNA TGTGCCAGCAGTTACTCGATTCGGGCCCTACGGGGCAAAAACATTCAGTACTTC. This sequence encodes CASSYSIRALRGKNIQYF. The J gene is TRBJ2-4, the V gene TRBV6-7; TRBD2 might be the D (5 bases). TRBV6-7 qualifies as an ORF whose function is uncertain. The CDR3 is 18 amino acids. Trimming cost V 0 bases and J 3 bases, with 18 bases left between them.

The CDR3 region is CAWSVRSGLTGELFF. As DNA, the CDR3 is TGTGCCTGGAGTGTAAGAAGCGGTCTCACCGGGGAGCTGTTTTTT. The genes are TRBV30 and TRBJ2-2; tentatively, D is TRBD2 (5 bases). This CDR3 contains 15 residues. V gave up 0 bases and J gave up 4 bases, with 12 bases separating them. The germline gives CDR1 GTSNPN, CDR2 SVGIG (reference sequence).

The sample holds one count of this clone. V and J are TRBV7-8 and TRBJ1-1, with 8 bases lining up with TRBD1. The trim removed 5 bases at V and 5 bases at J, leaving 4 bases unmatched. The CDR3 runs to 13 residues. The germline V gene encodes CDR1 SGHVS and CDR2 FQNEAQ. The CDR3 sequence: CASSPRGRTEAFF. In DNA form, the CDR3 reads TGTGCCAGCAGCCCCAGGGGGCGAACTGAAGCTTTCTTT. Full variable domain (missing parts from reference TRBV7-8 and TRBJ1-1): GAGVSQSPRYKVAKRGQDVALRCDPISGHVSLFWYQQALGQGPEFLTYFQNEAQLDKSGLPSDRFFAERPEGSVSTLKIQRTQQEDSAVYLCASSPRGRTEAFFGQGTRLTVV.

The V and J genes are TRBV19 and TRBJ1-2; 7 positions match TRBD1. Trimming cost V 7 bases and J 4 bases; bases outside gene matches: 9. The CDR3 consists of 14 residues. Germline V gives CDR1 LNHDA, CDR2 SQIVND (reference sequence). The CDR3 region is CASTHAGGSYGYTF. The CDR3 DNA sequence: TGTGCCAGTACGCATGCAGGGGGTTCCTATGGCTACACCTTC.

The chain links TRBV5-4 to TRBJ2-3; the match to TRBD1 covers 10 bases. Germline CDR1 and CDR2: SGHNT and YYREEE (reference sequence). CDR3 length: 16 residues. The J segment lost 2 bases and the V segment lost 4 bases, leaving 7 bases of the junction unmatched. DNA for the CDR3: TGTGCCAGCAGCCAAGGGACAGGGGATTTCACAGATACGCAGTATTTT. Translation gives CASSQGTGDFTDTQYF.

The rearrangement uses TRBV7-9 and TRBJ1-1; 7 bases are a match to TRBD1. CDR3 length equals 14 residues. Germline CDR1 and CDR2: SEHNR and FQNEAQ (reference sequence). Trimming removed 5 bases from V and 4 bases from J; junction bases left unmatched: 7. The CDR3 coding sequence is TGTGCCAGCAGCCTCGACAGGGTCCGCACTGAAGCTTTCTTT. It yields the protein CASSLDRVRTEAFF.

The chain combines TRBV6-1 with TRBJ2-5, with TRBD2 identical over 10 bases. Germline CDR1 and CDR2: MNHNS and SASEGT. The trim removed 0 bases at V and 4 bases at J, leaving 5 bases unmatched. CDR3 size: 16 residues. The CDR3 nucleotides read TGTGCCAGCAGTGAAGCGCTAGCGGGAGCGGGAGAGACCCAGTACTTC. Translated: CASSEALAGAGETQYF.

The V call is TRBV13, the J call TRBJ2-7; maybe TRBD1 (6 bases). This CDR3 has 15 residues. CDR1 PRHDT and CDR2 FYEKMQ come from the germline V gene (reference sequence). Trimming removed 0 bases at V and 4 bases at J, with 13 bases between. CDR3 in amino acids: CASSLGLGRGYEQYV. CDR3 DNA sequence: TGTGCCAGCAGCTTAGGTCTCGGCAGGGGATACGAGCAGTACGTC.

This clone has only a few counts. V usage is TRBV19 and J usage is TRBJ2-1; 7 bases are a match to TRBD1. Unmatched junction bases numbered 7, after V lost 4 bases and J lost 7 bases. This CDR3 has 14 residues. CDR1 LNHDA and CDR2 SQIVND come from the germline V gene (reference sequence). The CDR3 region has the DNA TGTGCCAGTAGTAGGGACAGCCGGAGGAATGAGCAGTTCTTC. It is translated as CASSRDSRRNEQFF. The complete variable domain, with remaining parts taken from reference TRBV19 and TRBJ2-1, reads DGGITQSPKYLFRKEGQNVTLSCEQNLNHDAMYWYRQDPGQGLRLIYYSQIVNDFQKGDIAEGYSVSREKKESFPLTVTSAQKNPTAFYLCASSRDSRRNEQFFGPGTRLTVL.

The chain links TRBV6-1 to TRBJ2-7; TRBD2 is a possible D gene (5 bases). The germline V gene encodes CDR1 MNHNS and CDR2 SASEGT. V shed 4 bases and J shed 4 bases, with 14 bases lying between them. CDR3 length: 14 residues. The DNA of the CDR3 is TGTGCCAGCAGTGTGGGTCTCCCGGGGTACGAGCAGTACTTC. Amino acid sequence: CASSVGLPGYEQYF.

The chain links TRBV5-1 to TRBJ1-2, with TRBD1 as a possible D gene (5 bases). The CDR3 is 15 residues long. Trimming stripped 0 bases from V and 2 bases from J, with 11 bases between. Germline CDR1 reads SGHRS; CDR2 reads YFSETQ. Here the CDR3 DNA reads TGCGCCAGCAGCTTGGGGGAGGGGTGGAACTATGGCTACACCTTC. It translates to CASSLGEGWNYGYTF.

In DNA form, the CDR3 reads TGTGCTAGTGGTTTGGCGGGGGTTCGGGCTGAAGCTTTCTTT. Its translation is CASGLAGVRAEAFF. V and J are TRBV12-5 and TRBJ1-1; the D gene is possibly TRBD1 (5 bases). Trimming stripped 1 base from V and 6 bases from J, with 12 bases between. The CDR3 is made up of 14 amino acids. In germline, CDR1 is LGHNT, CDR2 FRNRAP. The whole variable domain, remainder taken from reference TRBV12-5 and TRBJ1-1, is DARVTQTPRHKVTEMGQEVTMRCQPILGHNTVFWYRQTMMQGLELLAYFRNRAPLDDSGMPKDRFSAEMPDATLATLKIQPSEPRDSAVYFCASGLAGVRAEAFFGQGTRLTVV.

The genes are TRBV6-5 and TRBJ2-7; D might be TRBD1 (6 bases). The CDR3 extends over 14 amino acids. Trimming removed 6 bases at V and 1 base at J, with 13 bases between. Per germline, CDR1 MNHEY and CDR2 SVGAGI. CDR3 in DNA: TGTGCCAGCAGATACCCGGACAGTTCCTACGAGCAGTACGTC. Protein sequence: CASRYPDSSYEQYV.

At least ten counts were recorded for this clone. Here the CDR3 reads CASSRVWPQHF. The CDR3 region has the DNA TGCGCCAGCAGCCGAGTCTGGCCCCAGCATTTT. V gene TRBV5-1 combines with J gene TRBJ1-5; the D is unclear. The CDR3 length is 11 residues. V was shortened by 4 bases and J by 9 bases, with 8 bases between the two germline ends. Per the germline V gene, CDR1 is SGHRS and CDR2 is YFSETQ.

This clone was observed a single time. The gene calls are TRBV23-1 and TRBJ1-1; D unresolved. TRBV23-1 is reported as an ORF; its role is uncertain. The CDR3 loop spans 11 amino acids. V was pared by 8 bases and J by 10 bases, with 14 bases between. The CDR3 region is CASGGVVGAFF. CDR3 in DNA: TGCGCCAGCGGCGGGGTGGTTGGAGCTTTCTTT.

This clone appeared once. The V call is TRBV6-6, the J call TRBJ1-6; 7 bases fit TRBD1. Trimming cost V 6 bases and J 9 bases; bases outside gene matches: 8. CDR1 is MNHNY and CDR2 is SVGAGI in the germline V gene (reference sequence). The CDR3 loop spans 14 amino acids. CDR3 region: CASSSTGVGSPLHF. CDR3 nucleotide sequence: TGTGCCAGCAGCTCCACAGGGGTTGGTTCACCCCTCCACTTT.

The chain uses TRBV9 and TRBJ1-5; a possible D gene is TRBD1 (5 bases). This CDR3 is 15 amino acids long. CDR1 and CDR2 (germline): SGDLS, YYNGEE. Deletions cut 1 base from V and 6 bases from J, with 14 bases between. CDR3 protein: CASSVSWGGAQPQHF. The CDR3 coding sequence is TGTGCCAGCAGCGTATCTTGGGGAGGGGCTCAGCCCCAGCATTTT.

The chain couples TRBV7-3 to TRBJ1-2; D not certain. CDR1 and CDR2 (germline): SGHTA, FQGTGA. V lost 4 bases and J 9 bases, leaving 15 bases between the germline ends. The CDR3 has 13 amino acids. CDR3 loop: CASSSLAGLSYTF. CDR3 coding DNA: TGTGCCAGCAGCTCTCTGGCGGGGTTGAGCTACACCTTC.

The chain recombines TRBV5-6 with TRBJ2-3; tentative D call: TRBD2 (6 bases). From germline, CDR1 is SGHDT and CDR2 YYEEEE. The V end lost 2 bases, the J end lost 2 bases, and 15 bases lay between the germline ends. CDR3 length: 16 amino acids. The CDR3 loop reads CASSFWTGESTDTQYF. CDR3 sequence (DNA): TGTGCCAGCAGCTTTTGGACGGGGGAGTCCACAGATACGCAGTATTTT.